The following is a T cell receptor (beta chain) sequence with its context. The PCR ran on 60 Vbeta and 13 Jbeta primers. Here immunoSEQ multiplex PCR was the method, and the copy in TCRdb shows in-frame clones only, minus some. This repertoire shows about 190,000 clones, about 80% found once; its top ten account for roughly 2.6%. The sample originates from a study of cytomegalovirus exposure and HLA in healthy donors. The ends were cut back, 4 bases at V and 4 bases at J, with 17 bases in the middle. Germline CDR1 and CDR2: SGHNT and YYREEE (reference sequence). This CDR3 has 15 residues. This TCR was sampled from a woman in her forties or fifties in good health and CMV-seropositive. Sequenced input: PBMCs. The rearrangement joins TRBV5-4 to TRBJ2-5, with a tentative D call TRBD1 (5 bases). CDR3 residues: CASSPSGQGRETQYF. DNA for the CDR3: TGTGCCAGCAGCCCGTCGGGTCAGGGTCGAGAGACCCAGTACTTC.